This entry lists 8 T cell receptor beta chains sequenced from one sample in a study of blood T cell repertoires in COVID-19. The repertoire was sequenced with immunoSEQ multiplex PCR; TCRdb's copy has only in-frame clones and lacks some. The top ten hold 20% to 25% of the sample, which has approximately 190,000 clones, about 88% seen once. The sample taken for sequencing was PBMCs or T cells enriched from blood (not recorded which). The receptors shown here come from a woman aged 40 to 55 in a cohort exposed to, infected with or recovered from COVID-19 (not recorded which).

V and J are TRBV2 and TRBJ2-2; D gene uncertain. V was clipped by 7 bases and J by 4 bases, with 16 bases between them. This CDR3 contains 15 residues. CDR1 and CDR2 from the germline V gene are SNHLY and FYNNEI. The chain's CDR3 is CASIPPLIGTGELFF. In DNA form, the CDR3 reads TGTGCCAGCATCCCACCACTCATCGGCACCGGGGAGCTGTTTTTT.

This rearrangement joins TRBV9 to TRBJ2-3; 11 nucleotides agree with TRBD2. The junction had 5 bases not matched to a gene; V was cut back by 3 bases and J by 5 bases. The CDR3 contains 15 residues. In germline, CDR1 is SGDLS, CDR2 YYNGEE. The CDR3 region is CASSDLAGGLDTQYF. The CDR3 nucleotides are TGTGCCAGCAGCGATCTAGCGGGAGGTCTAGATACGCAGTATTTT.

The chain carries TRBV19 and TRBJ1-2; TRBD1 might be the D (5 bases). V was pared by 6 bases and J by 2 bases, with 16 bases between. The germline V gene encodes CDR1 LNHDA and CDR2 SQIVND (reference sequence). CDR3 length: 15 residues. The CDR3 is CASSPGRGANYGYTF. Here the CDR3 DNA reads TGTGCCAGTAGCCCGGGGCGGGGAGCGAACTATGGCTACACCTTC.

This clone was recorded a few times. This chain's CDR3 is CASSFGTATEAFF. CDR3 bases: TGCGCCAGCAGCTTTGGGACAGCCACTGAAGCTTTCTTT. V gene TRBV5-1 combines with J gene TRBJ1-1; 7 bases line up with TRBD1. Trimming took 2 bases from V and 4 from J; bases not matched to a gene: 2. The CDR3 extends over 13 amino acids. Looked up from germline, CDR1 is SGHRS and CDR2 is YFSETQ.

This chain links TRBV2 with TRBJ1-2, with D perhaps TRBD1 (6 bases). Germline CDR1 reads SNHLY; CDR2 reads FYNNEI. CDR3 size: 14 residues. Trimming took 8 bases from V and 2 from J, leaving 15 bases between them. The CDR3 nucleotides read TGTGCCAGCCAACGGACGCAGGGGAACTATGGCTACACCTTC. Residues: CASQRTQGNYGYTF.

The chain links TRBV5-1 to TRBJ1-2; no firm D call. CDR3 length equals 15 residues. Germline assignment: CDR1 SGHRS and CDR2 YFSETQ. Trimming shortened V by 0 bases and J by 2 bases, and 11 bases separated the two germline ends. CDR3 sequence: CASSLDGEVNYGYTF. CDR3 bases: TGCGCCAGCAGCTTGGATGGGGAGGTGAACTATGGCTACACCTTC.

The chain uses TRBV24-1 and TRBJ2-2, with 10 bases aligning to TRBD1. The CDR3 has 17 residues. Trimming removed 5 bases from V and 4 bases from J; junction bases left unmatched: 9. Looked up from germline, CDR1 is KGHDR and CDR2 is SFDVKD. The CDR3, as DNA: TGTGCCACCAGTGCCGGCCGGGACAGGGGCGGCACCGGGGAGCTGTTTTTT. It is translated as CATSAGRDRGGTGELFF.

This clone was detected a few times. This chain joins TRBV18 and TRBJ1-2; D is possibly TRBD1 (6 bases). From germline, CDR1 is KGHSH and CDR2 LQKENI. Trimming pared 5 bases from V and 5 bases from J, leaving 18 bases between. The CDR3 consists of 15 residues. The CDR3 here is CASSNLTGRSYGYTF. The CDR3 coding sequence is TGTGCCAGCTCAAACCTGACAGGCAGATCGTATGGCTACACCTTC.